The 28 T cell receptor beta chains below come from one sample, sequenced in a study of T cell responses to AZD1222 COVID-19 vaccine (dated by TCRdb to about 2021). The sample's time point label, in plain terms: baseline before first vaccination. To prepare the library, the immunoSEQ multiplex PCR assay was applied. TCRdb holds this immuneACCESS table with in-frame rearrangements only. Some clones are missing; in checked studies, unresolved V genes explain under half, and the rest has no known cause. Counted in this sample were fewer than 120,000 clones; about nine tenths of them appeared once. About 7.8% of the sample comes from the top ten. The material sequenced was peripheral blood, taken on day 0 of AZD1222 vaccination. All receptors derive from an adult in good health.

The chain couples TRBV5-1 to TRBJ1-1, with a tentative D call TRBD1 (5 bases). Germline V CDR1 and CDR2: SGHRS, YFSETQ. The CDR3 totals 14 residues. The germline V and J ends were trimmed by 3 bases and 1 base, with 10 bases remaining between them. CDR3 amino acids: CASSWGPSNTEAFF. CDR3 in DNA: TGCGCCAGCAGCTGGGGACCGTCGAACACTGAAGCTTTCTTT.

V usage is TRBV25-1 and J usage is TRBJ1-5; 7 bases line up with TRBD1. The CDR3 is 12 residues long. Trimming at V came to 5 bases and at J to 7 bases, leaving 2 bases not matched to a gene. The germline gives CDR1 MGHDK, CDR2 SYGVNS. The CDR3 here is CASSTQGQPQHF. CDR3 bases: TGTGCCAGCAGTACACAGGGGCAGCCCCAGCATTTT.

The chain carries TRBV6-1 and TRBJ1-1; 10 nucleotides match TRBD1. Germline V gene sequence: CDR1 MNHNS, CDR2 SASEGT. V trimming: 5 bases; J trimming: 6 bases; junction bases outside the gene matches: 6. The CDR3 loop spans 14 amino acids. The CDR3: CASSPGQGTPEAFF. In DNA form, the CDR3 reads TGTGCCAGCAGTCCGGGACAGGGGACCCCTGAAGCTTTCTTT.

CDR3 sequence: CASSAGQGRNQPQHF. CDR3 sequence (DNA): TGTGCCAGCAGTGCGGGCCAGGGTCGCAATCAGCCCCAGCATTTT. The chain carries TRBV2 and TRBJ1-5; possible D gene TRBD1, 5 bases. Germline CDR1 SNHLY, CDR2 FYNNEI. The CDR3 consists of 15 residues. Trimming removed 4 bases from V and 2 bases from J, with 12 bases in between.

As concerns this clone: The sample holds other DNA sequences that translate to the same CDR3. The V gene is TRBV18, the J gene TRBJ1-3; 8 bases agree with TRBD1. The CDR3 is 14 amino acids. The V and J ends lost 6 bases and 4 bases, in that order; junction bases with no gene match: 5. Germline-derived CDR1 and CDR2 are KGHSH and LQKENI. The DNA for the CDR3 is TGTGCCAGCTCGCCGACAGGGGAAGGAAACACCATATATTTT. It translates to CASSPTGEGNTIYF.

Here the CDR3 DNA reads TGTGCCAGCACTCCGGGACAGCGATTTGCTAATGAAAAACTGTTTTTT. Protein: CASTPGQRFANEKLFF. The rearrangement joins TRBV2 to TRBJ1-4; 7 bases are shared with TRBD1. J gave up 3 bases and V 7 bases, and 11 bases lay outside the gene matches. Germline CDR1 SNHLY, CDR2 FYNNEI. This CDR3 is built from 16 residues.

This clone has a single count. The CDR3, as DNA: TGTGCCAGCAGCCAAGGGGAGGTTTCACCCCTCCACTTT. Protein: CASSQGEVSPLHF. The chain carries TRBV3-1 (or the pseudogene TRBV3-2) and TRBJ1-6, with D unclear. There are 13 residues in the CDR3. The V end lost 1 base, the J end lost 9 bases, and 7 bases lay between the germline ends. Germline V gene sequence: CDR1 LGHDT, CDR2 YNNKEL (reference sequence).

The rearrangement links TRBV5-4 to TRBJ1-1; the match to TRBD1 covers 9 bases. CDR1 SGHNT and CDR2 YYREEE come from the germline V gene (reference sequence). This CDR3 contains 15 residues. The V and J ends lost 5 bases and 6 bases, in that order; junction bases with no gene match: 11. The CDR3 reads CASSDPGQGRSEAFF. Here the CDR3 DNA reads TGTGCCAGCAGTGACCCGGGACAGGGAAGGTCTGAAGCTTTCTTT.

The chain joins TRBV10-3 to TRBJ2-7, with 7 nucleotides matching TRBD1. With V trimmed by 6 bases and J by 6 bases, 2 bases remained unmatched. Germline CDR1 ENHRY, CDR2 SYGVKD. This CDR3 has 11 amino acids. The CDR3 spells CAISRGSEQYF. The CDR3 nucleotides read TGTGCCATCAGCAGGGGGAGCGAGCAGTACTTC.

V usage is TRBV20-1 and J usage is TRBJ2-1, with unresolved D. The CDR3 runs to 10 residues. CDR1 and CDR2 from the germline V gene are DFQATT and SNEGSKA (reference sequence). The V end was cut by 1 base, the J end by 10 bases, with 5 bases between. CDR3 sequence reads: CSARVGEQFF. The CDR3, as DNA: TGCAGTGCTAGAGTGGGAGAGCAGTTCTTC.

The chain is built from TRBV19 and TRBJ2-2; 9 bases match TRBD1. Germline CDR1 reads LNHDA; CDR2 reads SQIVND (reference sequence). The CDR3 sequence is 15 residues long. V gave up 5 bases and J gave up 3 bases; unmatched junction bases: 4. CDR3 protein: CASSVGDRDTGELFF. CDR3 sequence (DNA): TGTGCCAGTAGTGTCGGGGACAGGGACACCGGGGAGCTGTTTTTT. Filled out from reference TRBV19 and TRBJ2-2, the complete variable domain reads DGGITQSPKYLFRKEGQNVTLSCEQNLNHDAMYWYRQDPGQGLRLIYYSQIVNDFQKGDIAEGYSVSREKKESFPLTVTSAQKNPTAFYLCASSVGDRDTGELFFGEGSRLTVL.

DNA for the CDR3: TGCGCCAGCAGCCCGGGACAGGGATCCGCCTACAATGAGCAGTTCTTC. Translation: CASSPGQGSAYNEQFF. This rearrangement joins TRBV5-1 to TRBJ2-1, with 9 bases fitting TRBD1. J lost 2 bases, V lost 4 bases, and 7 bases had no gene match. Germline CDR1 is SGHRS and CDR2 is YFSETQ. The CDR3 runs 16 residues.

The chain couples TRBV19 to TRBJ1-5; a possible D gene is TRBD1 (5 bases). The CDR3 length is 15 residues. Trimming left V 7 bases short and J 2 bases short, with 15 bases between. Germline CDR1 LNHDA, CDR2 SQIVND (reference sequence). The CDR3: CASKEAGTGNQPQHF. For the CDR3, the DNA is TGTGCCAGTAAGGAGGCCGGGACGGGCAATCAGCCCCAGCATTTT. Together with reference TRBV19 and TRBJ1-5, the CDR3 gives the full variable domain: DGGITQSPKYLFRKEGQNVTLSCEQNLNHDAMYWYRQDPGQGLRLIYYSQIVNDFQKGDIAEGYSVSREKKESFPLTVTSAQKNPTAFYLCASKEAGTGNQPQHFGDGTRLSIL.

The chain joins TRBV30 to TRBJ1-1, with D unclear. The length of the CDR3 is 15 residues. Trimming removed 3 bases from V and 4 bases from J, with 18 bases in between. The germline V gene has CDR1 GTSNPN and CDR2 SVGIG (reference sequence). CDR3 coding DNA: TGTGCCTGGAGCAAAACATCGGGCCGGAGCACTGAAGCTTTCTTT. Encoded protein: CAWSKTSGRSTEAFF.

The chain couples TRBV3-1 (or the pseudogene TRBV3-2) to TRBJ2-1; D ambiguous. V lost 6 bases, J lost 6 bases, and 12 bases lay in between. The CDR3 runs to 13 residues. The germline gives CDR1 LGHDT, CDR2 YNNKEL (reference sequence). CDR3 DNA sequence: TGTGCCAGCAGTCCTACACTACGCAATGAGCAGTTCTTC. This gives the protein CASSPTLRNEQFF.

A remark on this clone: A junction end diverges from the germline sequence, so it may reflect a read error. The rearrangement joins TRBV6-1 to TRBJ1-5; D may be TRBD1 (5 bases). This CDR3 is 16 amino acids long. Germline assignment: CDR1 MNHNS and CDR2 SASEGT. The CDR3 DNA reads TGTGCCAGCAGTGAAAATCGGGGCCTGAGCAATCGGCCCCAGCATTTT. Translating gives CASSENRGLSNRPQHF.

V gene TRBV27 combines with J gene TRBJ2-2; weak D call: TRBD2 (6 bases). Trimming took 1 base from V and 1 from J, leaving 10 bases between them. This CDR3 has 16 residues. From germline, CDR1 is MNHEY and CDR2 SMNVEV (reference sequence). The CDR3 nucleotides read TGTGCCAGCAGTTTATTCCTAGCGAGGAACACCGGGGAGCTGTTTTTT. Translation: CASSLFLARNTGELFF.

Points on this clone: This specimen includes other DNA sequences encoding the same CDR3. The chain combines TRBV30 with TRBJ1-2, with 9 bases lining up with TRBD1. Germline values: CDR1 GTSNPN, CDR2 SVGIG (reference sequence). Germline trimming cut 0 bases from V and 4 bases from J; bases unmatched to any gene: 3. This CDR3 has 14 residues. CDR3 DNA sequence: TGTGCCTGGAGTGTCGGGACAGGGACCTATGGCTACACCTTC. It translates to CAWSVGTGTYGYTF.

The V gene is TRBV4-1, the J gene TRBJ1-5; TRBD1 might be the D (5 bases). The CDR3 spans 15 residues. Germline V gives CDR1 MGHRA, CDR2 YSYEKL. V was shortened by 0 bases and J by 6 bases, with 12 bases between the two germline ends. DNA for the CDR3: TGCGCCAGCAGCCAAGACGCGGGGGGAATTCAGCCCCAGCATTTT. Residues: CASSQDAGGIQPQHF.

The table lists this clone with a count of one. The CDR3 reads CAWTPVGNEKLFF. The DNA of the CDR3 is TGTGCCTGGACCCCGGTTGGGAATGAAAAACTGTTTTTT. The chain combines TRBV30 with TRBJ1-4; D is ambiguous. Trimming cost V 4 bases and J 5 bases, with 11 bases left between them. Germline CDR1 reads GTSNPN; CDR2 reads SVGIG (reference sequence). This CDR3 comprises 13 residues.

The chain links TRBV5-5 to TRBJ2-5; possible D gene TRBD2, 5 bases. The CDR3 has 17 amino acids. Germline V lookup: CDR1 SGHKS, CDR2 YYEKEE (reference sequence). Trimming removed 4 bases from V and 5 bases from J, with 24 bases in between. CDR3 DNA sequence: TGTGCCAGCAGCATACAACCTACAGACTACCTCCAGGAGACCCAGTACTTC. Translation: CASSIQPTDYLQETQYF.

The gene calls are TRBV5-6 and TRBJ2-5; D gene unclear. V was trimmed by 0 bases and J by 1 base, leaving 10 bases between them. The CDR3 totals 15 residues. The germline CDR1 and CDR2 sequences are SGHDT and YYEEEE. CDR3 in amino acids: CASSLVRNSQETQYF. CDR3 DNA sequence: TGTGCCAGCAGCTTGGTTCGAAACAGCCAAGAGACCCAGTACTTC.

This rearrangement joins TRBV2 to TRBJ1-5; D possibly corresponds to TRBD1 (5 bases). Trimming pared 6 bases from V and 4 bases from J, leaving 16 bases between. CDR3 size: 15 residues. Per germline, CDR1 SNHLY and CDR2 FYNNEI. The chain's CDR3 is CASRVGRVSNQPQHF. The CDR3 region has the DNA TGTGCCAGCAGGGTGGGCAGGGTGTCTAATCAGCCCCAGCATTTT.

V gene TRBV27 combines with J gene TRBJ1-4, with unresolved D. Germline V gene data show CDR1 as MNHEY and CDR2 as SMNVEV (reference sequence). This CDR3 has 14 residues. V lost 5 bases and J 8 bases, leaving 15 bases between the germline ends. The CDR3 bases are TGTGCCAGCAGTGAAGCAGGTGTAAGGGAAAAACTGTTTTTT. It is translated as CASSEAGVREKLFF.

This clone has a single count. The CDR3 spells CASSPDREAFF. The CDR3 DNA is TGTGCCAGCAGTCCGGACAGGGAAGCTTTCTTT. The chain links TRBV12-3 or TRBV12-4 to TRBJ1-1, with TRBD1 matching over 7 bases. The CDR3 has 11 residues. V lost 5 bases, J lost 8 bases, and 2 bases stayed unmatched.

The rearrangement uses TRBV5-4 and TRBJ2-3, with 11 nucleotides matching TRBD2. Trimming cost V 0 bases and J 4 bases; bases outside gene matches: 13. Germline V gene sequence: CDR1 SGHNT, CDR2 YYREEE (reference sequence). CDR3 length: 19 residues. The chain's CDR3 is CASSLVGTSGKRSADTQYF. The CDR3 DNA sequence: TGTGCCAGCAGCTTGGTGGGGACTAGCGGTAAAAGGTCGGCAGATACGCAGTATTTT.

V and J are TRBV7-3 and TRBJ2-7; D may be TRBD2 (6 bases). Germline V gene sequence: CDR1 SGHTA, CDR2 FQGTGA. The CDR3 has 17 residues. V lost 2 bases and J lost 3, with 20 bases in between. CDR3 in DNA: TGTGCCAGCAGCTTAGGAGGAGGGGCAGGCGCAAGCTACGAGCAGTACTTC. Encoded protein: CASSLGGGAGASYEQYF.

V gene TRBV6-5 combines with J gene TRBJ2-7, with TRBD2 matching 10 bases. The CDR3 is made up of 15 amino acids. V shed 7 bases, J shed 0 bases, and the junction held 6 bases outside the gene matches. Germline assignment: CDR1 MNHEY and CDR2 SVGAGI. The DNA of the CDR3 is TGTGCCAGCAAAAGCGGGGGGGCCCCCTCCTACGAGCAGTACTTC. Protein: CASKSGGAPSYEQYF.